This T cell receptor (beta chain) stems from a study of T cell clusters in autoimmune cytopenias (dated by TCRdb to about 2019). Describing the broader study: TRB sequencing reached a median depth of roughly 52,000 reads per sample and yielded a median of roughly 2,500 distinct TRB clonotypes per sample. Peripheral blood TRB and IGH repertoires were sequenced in autoimmune cytopenia patients at active disease and during treatment follow-up, alongside healthy, CLL and autoimmune hepatitis controls. The study was designed to test whether a disease-specific immune repertoire signature usable as a blood-based biomarker is carried by autoimmune cytopenia patients. Broader findings and caveats from the paper: Healthy donors showed about 3-fold more exclusive TRB clusters than active autoimmune hepatitis patients, consistent with an autoimmunity-wide signature. GLIPH suggested that primary autoimmune cytopenia patients lacked physiological T cell clusters: 45 to 55 clusters were exclusive to healthy donors versus about 17 exclusive to patients. Shifts in the TRB repertoire, including less even repertoires in secondary cytopenia and CLL, were mostly a reflection of lymphoma bias and not of autoimmunity. In the comparison of secondary cytopenia with CLL, no cluster-lack signature showed up, apparently because the dominant lymphoma-associated repertoire masked the signature. The T cell clusters were defined in silico only, and their functional role remained to be validated experimentally.

TRB rearrangements were amplified by multiplex PCR using a touch-down protocol with TRB-A and TRB-B primer pools mixed in one tube. Illumina adapters and sample indices were added to the amplicons through two consecutive PCR reactions using Phusion HS II polymerase. The amplicons were gel-purified using the NucleoSpin Gel and PCR Clean-up kit, after which quantification was performed by Qubit and quality was checked on an Agilent 2100 Bioanalyzer. Sequencing of the libraries was done on an Illumina MiSeq with 600-cycle, single-indexed, paired-end runs. The source study handled its data this way. MiXCR version 2.1.12, together with the default MiXCR reference library, was used to align and assemble the TRB reads. A clone was defined by each unique CDR3 nucleotide sequence, and analysis was restricted to productive sequences with at least two reads. To assess repertoire diversity, an R script computed alpha-parameterized diversity profiles (alpha 0 to 5), which included the Shannon (alpha 1) and Simpson (alpha 2) indices. The tcR package was used to compute combinatorial TRB VJ usage, which was then compared between cohorts by principal component analysis with ade4. TCRbeta CDR3s were clustered with GLIPH on cohort pairs matched by age and read depth, and cluster frequencies were compared by Wilcoxon test. The reads, reprocessed by TCRdb, yield one row per CDR3 protein sequence and no DNA. Here the V and J calls rest on TCRdb's processing, not on the authors' analysis. The data table for this sample lists 4,000 to 5,000 distinct CDR3 sequences. The ten biggest clones cover approximately 67% of the sample.

To note about this clonotype: This receptor's antigen is unknown.

CDR3 length: 15 amino acids, cysteine to phenylalanine. No DNA accompanies this entry. The germline V gene (reference sequence) sets CDR1 to LNHNV and CDR2 to YYDKDF. TRB amplification used roughly 270 ng of peripheral blood genomic DNA, tens of thousands of genome equivalents, per sample. This sample also belongs to another study, concerning T cell repertoires in aging, cancer and after chemotherapy. Drawing on the second study: Six donor age groups were covered, ranging from 30 or younger up to 70 or older, and each group contained at least three individuals. In the hematological group, the paired samples taken before and after chemotherapy came from chronic lymphocytic leukemia patients given fludarabine- or bendamustine-based regimens. Several million TCR reads were contained in the full dataset. Compared with age-matched healthy donors, untreated patients with hematological or solid cancers had significantly lower TCR diversity and higher clonality in blood. In healthy donors, the decline in TCR diversity with age was mainly explained by loss of richness, whereas in cancer patients loss of evenness was also found to contribute. In both cancer cohorts, the median generation probability rose over the chemotherapy interval, which suggests that the repertoire was reconstituted through rebound thymic output. According to the authors, the repertoire data do not permit conclusions about immunological memory after chemotherapy. Hematological cancer patients had lymphoid organ infiltration, which may itself impair thymic emigration or peripheral T cell expansion. The study profiled peripheral blood TCR beta repertoires from healthy donors and cancer patients to examine immunoaging and T cell reconstitution after chemotherapy. Alongside some 100 healthy donors serving as a reference group, the cohort included some 210 cancer patients, of whom roughly 91 had hematological cancers and some 130 had solid cancers. TRB sequences were processed with MiXCR versions 2.12 and 3.0.5. Shannon diversity, evenness, clonality (one minus evenness), and alpha-parameterized diversity profiles from alpha 0 to 5 were included as repertoire metrics. Generation probabilities of clones in paired pre- and post-chemotherapy samples were computed with the IGoR algorithm.

The TCR comes from a human donor with an autoimmune cytopenia or autoimmune hepatitis (not recorded which). The chain joins TRBV15 to TRBJ1-1. Sequencing input: peripheral blood. The CDR3 protein is CATSRGDGSNTEAFF.